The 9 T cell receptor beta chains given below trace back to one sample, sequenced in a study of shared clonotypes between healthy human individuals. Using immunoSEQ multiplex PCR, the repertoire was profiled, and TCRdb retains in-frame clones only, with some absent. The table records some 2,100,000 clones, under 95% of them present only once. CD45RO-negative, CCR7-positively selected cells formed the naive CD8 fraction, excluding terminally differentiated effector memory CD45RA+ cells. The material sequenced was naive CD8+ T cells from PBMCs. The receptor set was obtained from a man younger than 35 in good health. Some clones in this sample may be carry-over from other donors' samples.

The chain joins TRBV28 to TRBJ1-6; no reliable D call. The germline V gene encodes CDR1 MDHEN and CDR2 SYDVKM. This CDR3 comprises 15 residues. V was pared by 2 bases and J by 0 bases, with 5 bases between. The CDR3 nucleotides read TGTGCCAGCAGTTTAGGGCGCTCCTATAATTCACCCCTCCACTTT. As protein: CASSLGRSYNSPLHF.

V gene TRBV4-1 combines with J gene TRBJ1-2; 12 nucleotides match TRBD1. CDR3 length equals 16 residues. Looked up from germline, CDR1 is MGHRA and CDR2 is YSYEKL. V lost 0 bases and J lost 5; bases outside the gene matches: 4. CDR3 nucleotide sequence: TGCGCCAGCAGCCAAGATCCGGGACAGGGGGCTTATGGCTACACCTTC. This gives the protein CASSQDPGQGAYGYTF.

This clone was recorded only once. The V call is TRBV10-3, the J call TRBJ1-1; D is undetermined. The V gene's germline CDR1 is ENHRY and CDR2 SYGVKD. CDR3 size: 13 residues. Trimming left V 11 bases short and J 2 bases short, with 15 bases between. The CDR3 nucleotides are TGTGCCGCCAGATGGACGGACAACACTGAAGCTTTCTTT. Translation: CAARWTDNTEAFF.

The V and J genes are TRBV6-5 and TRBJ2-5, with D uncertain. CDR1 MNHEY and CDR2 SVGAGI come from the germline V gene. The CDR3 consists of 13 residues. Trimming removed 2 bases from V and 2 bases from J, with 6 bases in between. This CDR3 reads CASSYRVQETQYF. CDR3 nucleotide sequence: TGTGCCAGCAGTTACAGGGTACAAGAGACCCAGTACTTC.

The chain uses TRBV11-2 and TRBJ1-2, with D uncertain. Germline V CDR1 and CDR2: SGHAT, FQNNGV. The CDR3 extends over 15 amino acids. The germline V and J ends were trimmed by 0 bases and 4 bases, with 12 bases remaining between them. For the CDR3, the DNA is TGTGCCAGCAGCTTAGATGCGGCGACGAGCTATGGCTACACCTTC. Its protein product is CASSLDAATSYGYTF.

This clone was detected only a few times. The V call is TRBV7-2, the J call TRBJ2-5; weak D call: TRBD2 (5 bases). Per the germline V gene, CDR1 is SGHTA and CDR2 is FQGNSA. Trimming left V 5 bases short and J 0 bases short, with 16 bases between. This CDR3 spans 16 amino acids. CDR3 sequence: CASSPPGSGYQETQYF. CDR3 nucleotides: TGTGCCAGCAGCCCCCCGGGATCTGGGTACCAAGAGACCCAGTACTTC.

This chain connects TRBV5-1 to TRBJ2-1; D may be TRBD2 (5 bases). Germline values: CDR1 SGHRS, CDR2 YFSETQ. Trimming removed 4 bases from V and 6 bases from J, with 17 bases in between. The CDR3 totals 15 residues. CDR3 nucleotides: TGCGCCAGCAGCCCCGACGGGGTTATGGGCAATGAGCAGTTCTTC. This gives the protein CASSPDGVMGNEQFF.

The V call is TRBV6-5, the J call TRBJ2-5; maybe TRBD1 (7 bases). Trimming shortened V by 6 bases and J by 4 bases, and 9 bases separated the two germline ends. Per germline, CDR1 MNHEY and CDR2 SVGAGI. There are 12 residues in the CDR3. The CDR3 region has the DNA TGTGCCAGCAGCCAGGGGGGAGAGACCCAGTACTTC. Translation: CASSQGGETQYF.

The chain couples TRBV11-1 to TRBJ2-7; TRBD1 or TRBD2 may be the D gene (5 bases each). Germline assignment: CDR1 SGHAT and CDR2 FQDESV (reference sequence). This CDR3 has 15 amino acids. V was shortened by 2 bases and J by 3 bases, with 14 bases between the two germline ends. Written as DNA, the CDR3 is TGTGCCAGCAGCTTATTTCGGGACCCCCTCTACGAGCAGTACTTC. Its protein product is CASSLFRDPLYEQYF.